The rows below give T cell receptor beta chains drawn from one sample of a study of response to subunit inactivated influenza vaccine. TCRdb redid the calling of the RT-PCR reads with MiXCR, one entry per CDR3 protein. The table records approximately 530,000 distinct CDR3 sequences, roughly 13% of them present only once. The sample was PBMCs from blood, taken 45 days after vaccination. The receptors stem from a man in his fifties or sixties who received an inactivated influenza vaccine. Each CDR3 is given with its conserved first and last residue. D genes are given only for firm matches. Some rows mark clone size as missing; the rest say once, few, many or name a class of expanded clone.

clone size | D gene | J gene | V gene | CDR3 protein | CDR3 DNA
- | TRBD2 | TRBJ2-1 | TRBV4-2 | CASSQPRTLTSGYFYEQFF | TGTGCCAGCAGCCAACCTCGAACCCTGACTAGCGGGTATTTTTATGAGCAGTTCTTC
few | - | TRBJ1-1 | TRBV18 | CASSPMTGNTEAFF | TGTGCCAGCTCACCAATGACAGGGAACACTGAAGCTTTCTTT
few | - | TRBJ1-3 | TRBV20-1 | CSAREPGTKPPGNTIYF | TGCAGTGCTAGAGAGCCCGGAACCAAACCCCCTGGAAACACCATATATTTT
few | - | TRBJ2-3 | TRBV20-1 | CSARGVSDTQYF | TGCAGTGCTAGAGGGGTCTCAGATACGCAGTATTTT
- | - | TRBJ1-2 | TRBV12-3/TRBV12-4 | CASRAIRGGGYTF | TGTGCCAGCAGGGCAATCCGAGGTGGTGGCTACACCTTC
- | - | TRBJ1-6 | TRBV27 | CASSTKAYNSPLHF | TGTGCCAGCAGCACCAAAGCCTATAATTCACCCCTCCACTTT
- | - | TRBJ2-5 | TRBV29-1 | CSSNGQSETQYF | TGCAGCTCTAATGGACAGTCAGAGACCCAGTACTTC
- | - | TRBJ2-6 | TRBV2 | CASQTVSGANVLTF | TGTGCCAGCCAGACGGTCTCTGGGGCCAACGTCCTGACTTTC
- | - | TRBJ2-2 | TRBV7-3 | CASSLMATEKLFF | TGTGCCAGCAGCTTAATGGCGACGGAGAAGCTGTTTTTT
- | TRBD2 | TRBJ2-7 | TRBV12-3/TRBV12-4 | CASSPGLAGPSSYEQYF | TGTGCCAGCAGCCCCGGACTAGCGGGGCCGAGCTCCTACGAGCAGTACTTC
many | - | TRBJ1-2 | TRBV5-1 | CASSTGHATNYGYTF | TGCGCCAGCAGCACCGGACACGCCACTAACTATGGCTACACCTTC
many | - | TRBJ2-1 | TRBV12-3/TRBV12-4 | CASSLEGISGQFF | TGTGCCAGCAGTTTGGAGGGCATATCTGGGCAGTTCTTC
few | - | TRBJ1-6 | TRBV5-5 | CASSLASDTSSPLHF | TGTGCCAGCAGCTTGGCGTCGGATACCTCTTCACCCCTCCACTTT
few | - | TRBJ2-7 | TRBV12-3/TRBV12-4 | CASSYRPTYEQYF | TGTGCCAGCAGTTATCGGCCTACCTACGAGCAGTACTTC
- | - | TRBJ2-1 | TRBV29-1 | CSGRPQNNEQFF | TGCAGCGGCCGGCCCCAGAACAATGAGCAGTTCTTC